These 3 T cell receptor beta chains originate from one sample sequenced in a study of shared clonotypes between healthy human individuals (dated by TCRdb to the early 2020s). Libraries were built with the immunoSEQ multiplex PCR assay. As stored in TCRdb, this immuneACCESS dataset retains in-frame rearrangements with V and J assigned. A fraction of the clones does not appear; measured against another copy, unresolved V genes explain less than half of the discrepancy, and the remainder lacks a known reason. The sample has hundreds of thousands of clones on record, approximately 79% of them singletons. The ten largest clonotypes hold approximately 1.6% of the sample. The sample was memory CD4+ T cells sorted from blood. The cell subset or site label corresponds to: CD45RA-negative fraction. Source of these receptors: a woman aged 25 to 39 in good health.

The CDR3 reads CASSLVGTSGREQAGELFF. The CDR3 DNA reads as TGTGCCAGCAGCTTAGTTGGGACTAGCGGACGGGAGCAGGCCGGGGAGCTGTTTTTT. The chain couples TRBV7-8 to TRBJ2-2; 11 nucleotides align to TRBD2. V trimming: 1 base; J trimming: 6 bases; junction bases outside the gene matches: 13. The length of the CDR3 is 19 residues. Germline CDR1 SGHVS, CDR2 FQNEAQ.

This chain joins TRBV6-1 and TRBJ1-2, with D unresolved. The CDR3 extends over 13 amino acids. CDR1 and CDR2 (germline): MNHNS, SASEGT. V gave up 4 bases and J gave up 4 bases, with 10 bases separating them. CDR3 coding DNA: TGTGCCAGCAGTGCCACAGAGGGCTATGGCTACACCTTC. Encoded protein: CASSATEGYGYTF.

This clone was counted between two and nine times. The rearrangement joins TRBV5-4 to TRBJ2-1; no firm D call. This CDR3 comprises 13 residues. Germline-derived CDR1 and CDR2 are SGHNT and YYREEE (reference sequence). The V end was cut by 1 base, the J end by 3 bases, with 5 bases between. CDR3 DNA sequence: TGTGCCAGCAGCTTGTTCGACTACAATGAGCAGTTCTTC. As protein: CASSLFDYNEQFF. Looking up the rest from reference TRBV5-4 and TRBJ2-1 gives the full variable domain: ETGVTQSPTHLIKTRGQQVTLRCSSQSGHNTVSWYQQALGQGPQFIFQYYREEENGRGNFPPRFSGLQFPNYSSELNVNALELDDSALYLCASSLFDYNEQFFGPGTRLTVL.